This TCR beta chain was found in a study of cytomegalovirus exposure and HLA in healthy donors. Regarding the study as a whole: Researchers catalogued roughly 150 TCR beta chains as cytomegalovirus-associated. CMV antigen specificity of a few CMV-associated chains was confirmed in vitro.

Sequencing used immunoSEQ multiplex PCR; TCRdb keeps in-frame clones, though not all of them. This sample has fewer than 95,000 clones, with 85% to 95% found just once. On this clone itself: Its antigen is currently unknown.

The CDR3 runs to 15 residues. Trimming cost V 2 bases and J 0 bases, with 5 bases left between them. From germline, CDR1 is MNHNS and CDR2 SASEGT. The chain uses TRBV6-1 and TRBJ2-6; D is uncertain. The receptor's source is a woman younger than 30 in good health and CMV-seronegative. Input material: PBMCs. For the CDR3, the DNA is TGTGCCAGCAGTGAAATGAGCTCTGGGGCCAACGTCCTGACTTTC. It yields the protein CASSEMSSGANVLTF.